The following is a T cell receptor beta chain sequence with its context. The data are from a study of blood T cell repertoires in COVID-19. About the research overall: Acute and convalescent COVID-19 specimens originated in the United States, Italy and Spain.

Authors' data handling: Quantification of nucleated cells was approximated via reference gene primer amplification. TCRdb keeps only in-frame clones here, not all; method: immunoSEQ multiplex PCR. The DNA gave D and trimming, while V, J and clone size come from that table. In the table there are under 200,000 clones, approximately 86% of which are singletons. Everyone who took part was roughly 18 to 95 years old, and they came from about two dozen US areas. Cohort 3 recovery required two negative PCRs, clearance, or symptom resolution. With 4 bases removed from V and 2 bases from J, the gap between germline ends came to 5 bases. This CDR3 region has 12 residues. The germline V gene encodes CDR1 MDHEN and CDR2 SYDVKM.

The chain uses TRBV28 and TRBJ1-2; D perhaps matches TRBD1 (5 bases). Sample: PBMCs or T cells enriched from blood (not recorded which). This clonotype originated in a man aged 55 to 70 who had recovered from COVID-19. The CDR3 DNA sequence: TGTGCCAGCAGTTCAGGGAACTATGGCTACACCTTC. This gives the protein CASSSGNYGYTF.